This is a list of T cell receptor beta chains from one sample in a study of T-cell reconstitution after alpha-beta-depleted transplantation in children. TCRdb itself ran the PCR reads through MiXCR, one entry per CDR3 protein. The data show 200,000 to 250,000 distinct CDR3 sequences, 9.5% to 15% seen once. The sample was PBMCs from the stem cell graft donor, taken from the stem cell graft. The source of these receptors is a human donor who donated a stem cell graft to a child with acute lymphoblastic leukemia. Both conserved end residues are part of each CDR3. The order of the fields is J gene, V gene, D gene, clone size, CDR3 protein, CDR3 DNA. The D gene is left open where the match is weak. Not every row has a clone size; where given, it reads once, few, many or a size class.

J gene: TRBJ2-2; V gene: TRBV7-9; D gene: TRBD2; clone size: many; CDR3 protein: CASSFLLAATGELFF; CDR3 DNA: TGTGCCAGCAGCTTCCTTCTAGCGGCTACCGGGGAGCTGTTTTTT
J gene: TRBJ2-3; V gene: TRBV7-2; D gene: .; clone size: many; CDR3 protein: CASSFVGADTQYF; CDR3 DNA: TGTGCCAGCAGCTTCGTAGGGGCAGATACGCAGTATTTT
J gene: TRBJ1-4; V gene: TRBV4-2; D gene: .; clone size: many; CDR3 protein: CASSQDAVSGREKLFF; CDR3 DNA: TGTGCCAGCAGCCAAGATGCTGTAAGTGGGAGGGAAAAACTGTTTTTT
J gene: TRBJ1-3; V gene: TRBV12-3/TRBV12-4; D gene: .; clone size: many; CDR3 protein: CASSLPSSGNTIYF; CDR3 DNA: TGTGCCAGCAGTCTCCCGAGCTCTGGAAACACCATATATTTT
J gene: TRBJ2-5; V gene: TRBV10-3; D gene: .; clone size: .; CDR3 protein: CAISFDQETQYF; CDR3 DNA: TGTGCCATCAGCTTCGACCAAGAGACCCAGTACTTC
J gene: TRBJ2-7; V gene: TRBV20-1; D gene: TRBD2; clone size: .; CDR3 protein: CSARALAGEVRREQYF; CDR3 DNA: TGCAGTGCGAGAGCACTAGCGGGGGAGGTTCGACGCGAGCAGTACTTC
J gene: TRBJ2-7; V gene: TRBV4-1; D gene: TRBD1; clone size: many; CDR3 protein: CASSQENRGAYEQYF; CDR3 DNA: TGCGCCAGCAGCCAAGAAAACAGGGGGGCGTACGAGCAGTACTTC
J gene: TRBJ2-6; V gene: TRBV20-1; D gene: TRBD1; clone size: many; CDR3 protein: CSASGRDSSVSGANVLTF; CDR3 DNA: TGCAGTGCTAGCGGTCGGGACAGTTCTGTCTCTGGGGCCAACGTCCTGACTTTC
J gene: TRBJ1-1; V gene: TRBV29-1; D gene: .; clone size: many; CDR3 protein: CSGKGTGNTEAFF; CDR3 DNA: TGCAGCGGCAAAGGTACGGGGAACACTGAAGCTTTCTTT
J gene: TRBJ2-1; V gene: TRBV4-3; D gene: TRBD2; clone size: .; CDR3 protein: CASSPQGGTSGNYNEQFF; CDR3 DNA: TGCGCCAGCAGCCCTCAAGGGGGAACTAGCGGTAACTACAATGAGCAGTTCTTC
J gene: TRBJ1-5; V gene: TRBV12-3/TRBV12-4; D gene: TRBD1; clone size: .; CDR3 protein: CASRAGQINQPQHF; CDR3 DNA: TGTGCCAGCAGGGCGGGACAGATAAATCAGCCCCAGCATTTT
J gene: TRBJ2-1; V gene: TRBV6-2/TRBV6-3; D gene: TRBD1; clone size: many; CDR3 protein: CASSHRGNEQFF; CDR3 DNA: TGTGCCAGCAGTCACAGGGGGAATGAGCAGTTCTTC
J gene: TRBJ1-6; V gene: TRBV24-1; D gene: .; clone size: many; CDR3 protein: CATSDGPENSPLHF; CDR3 DNA: TGTGCCACCAGTGATGGCCCAGAGAATTCACCCCTCCACTTT
J gene: TRBJ2-2; V gene: TRBV28; D gene: .; clone size: .; CDR3 protein: CASSFGGSTGELFF; CDR3 DNA: TGTGCCAGCAGTTTTGGAGGTTCCACCGGGGAGCTGTTTTTT
J gene: TRBJ1-3; V gene: TRBV20-1; D gene: TRBD1; clone size: many; CDR3 protein: CSASPTGAGNTIYF; CDR3 DNA: TGCAGTGCCTCGCCCACAGGGGCTGGAAACACCATATATTTT
J gene: TRBJ2-1; V gene: TRBV4-1; D gene: TRBD2; clone size: many; CDR3 protein: CASSQKGTSGPNEQFF; CDR3 DNA: TGCGCCAGCAGCCAAAAAGGGACTAGCGGACCTAATGAGCAGTTCTTC
J gene: TRBJ2-7; V gene: TRBV6-1; D gene: .; clone size: many; CDR3 protein: CASLGPRYEQYF; CDR3 DNA: TGTGCCAGCTTGGGGCCGCGCTACGAGCAGTACTTC
J gene: TRBJ2-6; V gene: TRBV10-3; D gene: TRBD1; clone size: many; CDR3 protein: CAIRPGQGAAGANVLTF; CDR3 DNA: TGTGCCATCAGACCGGGACAGGGGGCGGCGGGGGCCAACGTCCTGACTTTC
J gene: TRBJ2-7; V gene: TRBV28; D gene: TRBD1; clone size: many; CDR3 protein: CASSLSGTGMYEQYF; CDR3 DNA: TGTGCCAGCAGTTTGTCCGGGACAGGGATGTACGAGCAGTACTTC
J gene: TRBJ2-5; V gene: TRBV29-1; D gene: TRBD1; clone size: many; CDR3 protein: CSVEVTGGRQETQYF; CDR3 DNA: TGCAGCGTTGAAGTGACAGGGGGGCGGCAAGAGACCCAGTACTTC
J gene: TRBJ1-6; V gene: TRBV20-1; D gene: .; clone size: few; CDR3 protein: CSATRFRGHNSPLHF; CDR3 DNA: TGCAGTGCTACACGTTTCAGGGGCCATAATTCACCCCTCCACTTT
J gene: TRBJ2-1; V gene: TRBV19; D gene: .; clone size: many; CDR3 protein: CASSMSQGGPYNEQFF; CDR3 DNA: TGTGCCAGTAGTATGAGCCAGGGAGGCCCCTACAATGAGCAGTTCTTC
J gene: TRBJ2-7; V gene: TRBV19; D gene: .; clone size: .; CDR3 protein: CASSIGTFQETYEQYF; CDR3 DNA: TGTGCCAGTAGTATAGGCACCTTCCAGGAAACCTACGAGCAGTACTTC
J gene: TRBJ1-1; V gene: TRBV15; D gene: .; clone size: .; CDR3 protein: CATSRDRPTEAFF; CDR3 DNA: TGTGCCACCAGCAGAGATCGGCCGACTGAAGCTTTCTTT
J gene: TRBJ2-2; V gene: TRBV9; D gene: TRBD1; clone size: many; CDR3 protein: CASNPGQGNTGELFF; CDR3 DNA: TGTGCCAGCAACCCCGGACAGGGGAACACCGGGGAGCTGTTTTTT
J gene: TRBJ2-5; V gene: TRBV29-1; D gene: .; clone size: many; CDR3 protein: CSVGQGRGETQYF; CDR3 DNA: TGCAGCGTGGGGCAGGGGCGGGGAGAGACCCAGTACTTC
J gene: TRBJ1-5; V gene: TRBV5-5; D gene: .; clone size: many; CDR3 protein: CASSFDRRTDFNQPQHF; CDR3 DNA: TGTGCCAGCAGCTTCGATAGGAGAACGGATTTCAATCAGCCCCAGCATTTT
J gene: TRBJ2-7; V gene: TRBV21-1; D gene: .; clone size: .; CDR3 protein: CASSKKSPLDRPPEYEQYF; CDR3 DNA: TGTGCCAGCAGCAAAAAAAGCCCTCTGGACAGACCACCGGAATACGAGCAGTACTTC
J gene: TRBJ1-5; V gene: TRBV5-6; D gene: .; clone size: many; CDR3 protein: CASSSRGRYSNQPQHF; CDR3 DNA: TGTGCCAGCAGTAGCCGGGGACGGTATAGCAATCAGCCCCAGCATTTT